This T cell receptor (beta chain) was recovered during a study of cytomegalovirus exposure and HLA in healthy donors. Study-wide results and limits: Presence/absence analyses treated sequencing depth as roughly uniform across donors. Most likely, a cluster of highly shared sequence variants arose as a sequencing artifact.

Both 60 Vbeta primers and 13 Jbeta primers went into the PCR. Source study methods: Roughly 80 million unique TCR beta chains, 9.5 million to 14 million shared, were counted in a later analysis. Clones were read by immunoSEQ multiplex PCR, and TCRdb kept only the in-frame ones, dropping some. The D gene and trimming were derived from the DNA, and the V and J assignments and clone size from that table. Found here are about 80,000 clones, more than 50% of them singletons; the top ten hold 3.5% to 4.5%. CDR1 MNHEY and CDR2 SMNVEV come from the germline V gene (reference sequence). Trimming took 6 bases from V and 0 from J, leaving 9 bases between them. The CDR3 covers 14 residues. A remark on this clone: Its matching antigen is unknown.

The sequencing input was PBMCs. The origin of this receptor is a male donor in good health and CMV-seropositive. This rearrangement joins TRBV27 to TRBJ1-3; D may be TRBD1 (5 bases). As DNA, the CDR3 is TGTGCCAGCAGGGAAAGGGGCTCTGGAAACACCATATATTTT. Translating it yields CASRERGSGNTIYF.